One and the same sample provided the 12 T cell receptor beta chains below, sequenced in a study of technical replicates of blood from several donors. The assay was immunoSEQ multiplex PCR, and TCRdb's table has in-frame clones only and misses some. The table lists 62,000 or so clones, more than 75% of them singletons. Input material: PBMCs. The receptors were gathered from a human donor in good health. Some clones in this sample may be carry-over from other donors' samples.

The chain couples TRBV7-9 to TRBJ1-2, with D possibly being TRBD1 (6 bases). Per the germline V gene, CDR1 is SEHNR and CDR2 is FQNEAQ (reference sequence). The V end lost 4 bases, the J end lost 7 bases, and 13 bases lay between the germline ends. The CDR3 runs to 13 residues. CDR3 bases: TGTGCCAGCAGCTCGGACAGTACGGGTGGCTACACCTTC. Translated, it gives CASSSDSTGGYTF.

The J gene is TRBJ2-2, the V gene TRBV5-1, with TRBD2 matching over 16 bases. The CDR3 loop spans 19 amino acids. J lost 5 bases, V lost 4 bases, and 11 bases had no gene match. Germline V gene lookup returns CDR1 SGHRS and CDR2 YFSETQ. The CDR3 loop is CASSRGDTGLAGGTGELFF. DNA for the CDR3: TGCGCCAGCAGCCGAGGGGACACGGGACTAGCGGGAGGGACCGGGGAGCTGTTTTTT.

As DNA, the CDR3 is TGTGCCAGTAGTGCCAGACAGGGTTGGGAGCAGTACTTC. This sequence encodes CASSARQGWEQYF. V is TRBV19 and J is TRBJ2-7; 7 bases are a match to TRBD1. V trimming: 5 bases; J trimming: 7 bases; junction bases outside the gene matches: 8. Germline CDR1 reads LNHDA; CDR2 reads SQIVND (reference sequence). The CDR3 covers 13 residues. Together with reference TRBV19 and TRBJ2-7, the CDR3 gives the full variable domain: DGGITQSPKYLFRKEGQNVTLSCEQNLNHDAMYWYRQDPGQGLRLIYYSQIVNDFQKGDIAEGYSVSREKKESFPLTVTSAQKNPTAFYLCASSARQGWEQYFGPGTRLTVT.

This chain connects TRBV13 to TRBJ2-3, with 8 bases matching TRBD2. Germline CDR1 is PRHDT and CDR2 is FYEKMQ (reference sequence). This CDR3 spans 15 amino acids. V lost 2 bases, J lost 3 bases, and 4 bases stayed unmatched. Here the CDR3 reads CASSLRGGQTDTQYF. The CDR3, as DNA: TGTGCCAGCAGCTTACGGGGGGGTCAAACAGATACGCAGTATTTT.

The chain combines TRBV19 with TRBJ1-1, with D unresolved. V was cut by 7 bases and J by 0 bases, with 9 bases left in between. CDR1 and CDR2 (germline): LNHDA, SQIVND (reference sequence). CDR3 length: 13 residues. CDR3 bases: TGTGCCAGTACACGGTTGGTGAACACTGAAGCTTTCTTT. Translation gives CASTRLVNTEAFF.

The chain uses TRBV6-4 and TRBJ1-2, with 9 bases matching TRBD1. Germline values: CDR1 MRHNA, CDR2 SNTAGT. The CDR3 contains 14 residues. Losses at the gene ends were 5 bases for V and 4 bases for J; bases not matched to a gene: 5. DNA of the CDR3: TGTGCCAGCAGTCCCGGGACAGGGTCCTATGGCTACACCTTC. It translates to CASSPGTGSYGYTF.

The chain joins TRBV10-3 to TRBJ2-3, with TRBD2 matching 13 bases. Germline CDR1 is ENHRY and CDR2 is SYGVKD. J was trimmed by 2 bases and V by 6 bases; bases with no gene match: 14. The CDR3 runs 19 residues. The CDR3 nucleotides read TGTGCCATCAGCCCTCACTTATCCGGACTAGCGGGGGACACAGATACGCAGTATTTT. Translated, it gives CAISPHLSGLAGDTDTQYF.

The CDR3 protein is CASRSQSLSYEQYF. The CDR3 nucleotides read TGTGCCAGCAGGTCACAGAGCCTCTCCTACGAGCAGTACTTC. The genes are TRBV11-2 and TRBJ2-7; D is unclear. Per germline, CDR1 SGHAT and CDR2 FQNNGV. This CDR3 is 14 amino acids long. The germline V and J ends were trimmed by 6 bases and 0 bases, with 12 bases remaining between them.

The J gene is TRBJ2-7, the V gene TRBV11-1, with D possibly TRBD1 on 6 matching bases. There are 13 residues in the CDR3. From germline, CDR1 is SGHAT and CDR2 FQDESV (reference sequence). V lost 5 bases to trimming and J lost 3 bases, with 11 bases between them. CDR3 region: CASSHRQVYEQYF. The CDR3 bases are TGTGCCAGCAGCCACCGACAGGTCTACGAGCAGTACTTC.

The CDR3 sequence: CASSQRQPYSPLHF. DNA for the CDR3: TGTGCCAGCAGCCAGAGACAGCCCTATTCACCCCTCCACTTT. The chain combines TRBV13 with TRBJ1-6, with D perhaps matching TRBD1 (5 bases). V gave up 5 bases and J gave up 8 bases, with 13 bases separating them. Germline V gene sequence: CDR1 PRHDT, CDR2 FYEKMQ (reference sequence). The CDR3 has 14 residues.

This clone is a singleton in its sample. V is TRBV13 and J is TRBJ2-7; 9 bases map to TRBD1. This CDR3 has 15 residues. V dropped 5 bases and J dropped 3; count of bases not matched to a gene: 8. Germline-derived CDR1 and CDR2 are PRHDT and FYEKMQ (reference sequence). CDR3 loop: CASSEAGQGYYEQYF. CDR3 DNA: TGTGCCAGCAGCGAAGCGGGACAGGGCTACTACGAGCAGTACTTC.

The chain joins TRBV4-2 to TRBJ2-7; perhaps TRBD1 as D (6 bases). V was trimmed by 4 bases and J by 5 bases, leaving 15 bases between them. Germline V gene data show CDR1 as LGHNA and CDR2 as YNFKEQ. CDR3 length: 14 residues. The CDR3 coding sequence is TGTGCCAGCAGCCCCGCCAGGGGCTTTAACGAGCAGTACTTC. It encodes CASSPARGFNEQYF.